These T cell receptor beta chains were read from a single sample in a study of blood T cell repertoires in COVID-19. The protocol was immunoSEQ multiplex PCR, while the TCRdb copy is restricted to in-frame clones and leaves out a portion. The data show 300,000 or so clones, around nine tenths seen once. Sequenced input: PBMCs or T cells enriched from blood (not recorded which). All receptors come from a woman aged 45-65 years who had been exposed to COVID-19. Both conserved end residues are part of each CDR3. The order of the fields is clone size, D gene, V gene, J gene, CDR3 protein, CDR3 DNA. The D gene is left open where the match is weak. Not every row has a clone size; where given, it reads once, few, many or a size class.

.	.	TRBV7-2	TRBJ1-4	CASSLGFGVGEKLFF	TGTGCCAGCAGCTTAGGCTTCGGAGTAGGTGAAAAACTGTTTTTT
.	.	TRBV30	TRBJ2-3	CAWSVRGSGDTQYF	TGTGCCTGGAGTGTACGCGGGTCTGGAGATACGCAGTATTTT
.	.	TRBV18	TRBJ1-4	CASSPGATDEKLFF	TGTGCCAGCTCACCGGGGGCGACGGATGAAAAACTGTTTTTT
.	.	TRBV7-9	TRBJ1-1	CASSSRGLTEAFF	TGTGCCAGCAGCTCCAGGGGTCTAACTGAAGCTTTCTTT
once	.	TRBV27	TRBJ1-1	CASSLLAGYLNTEAFF	TGTGCCAGCAGTTTATTAGCAGGGTATCTGAACACTGAAGCTTTCTTT
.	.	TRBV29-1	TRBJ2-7	CSVDGGPSPGEQYF	TGCAGCGTTGATGGGGGCCCGTCACCGGGGGAGCAGTACTTC
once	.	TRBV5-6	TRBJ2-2	CASSRTVLSTNTGELFF	TGTGCCAGCAGCCGAACGGTTCTTTCAACTAACACCGGGGAGCTGTTTTTT
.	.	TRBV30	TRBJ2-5	CAWSVRGGGPLAETQYF	TGTGCCTGGAGTGTACGAGGCGGGGGCCCACTTGCAGAGACCCAGTACTTC
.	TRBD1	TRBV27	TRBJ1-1	CASSSGTGTRITEAFF	TGTGCCAGCAGTTCCGGGACAGGGACTCGGATCACTGAAGCTTTCTTT
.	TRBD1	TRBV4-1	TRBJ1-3	CASSQAIWMTGGSGNTIYF	TGCGCCAGCAGCCAAGCCATTTGGATGACAGGGGGCTCTGGAAACACCATATATTTT
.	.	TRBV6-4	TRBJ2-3	CAIHHRVGTDTQYF	TGTGCCATCCATCACAGGGTCGGCACAGATACGCAGTATTTT
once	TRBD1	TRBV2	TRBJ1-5	CASSGWTGTDQPQHF	TGTGCCAGCAGTGGATGGACAGGGACCGATCAGCCCCAGCATTTT
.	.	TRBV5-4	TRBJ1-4	CASSFRGVDEKLFF	TGTGCCAGCAGCTTCCGGGGGGTGGATGAAAAACTGTTTTTT
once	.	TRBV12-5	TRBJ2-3	CASGLATAGDLLHTQYF	TGTGCTAGTGGTTTGGCAACGGCCGGGGACTTGCTCCATACGCAGTATTTT
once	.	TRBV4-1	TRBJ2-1	CASSQGPVIGPNNEQFF	TGCGCCAGCAGCCAAGGACCAGTGATTGGGCCCAACAATGAGCAGTTCTTC
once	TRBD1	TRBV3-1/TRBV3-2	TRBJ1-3	CASSRTGIRNTIYF	TGTGCCAGCAGCCGGACAGGGATTCGGAACACCATATATTTT
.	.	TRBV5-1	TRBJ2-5	CASSLTFREVQETQYF	TGCGCCAGCAGCTTGACCTTCAGGGAAGTCCAAGAGACCCAGTACTTC
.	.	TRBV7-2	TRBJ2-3	CASSPHFSDTQYF	TGTGCCAGCAGCCCCCACTTCTCAGATACGCAGTATTTT
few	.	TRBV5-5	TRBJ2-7	CASSTDPRTARVDEQYF	TGTGCCAGCAGCACAGACCCCCGGACAGCGCGCGTCGACGAGCAGTACTTC
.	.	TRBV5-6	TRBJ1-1	CASKYQSGNTEAFF	TGTGCCAGCAAATATCAGAGCGGGAACACTGAAGCTTTCTTT
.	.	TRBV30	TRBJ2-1	CAWSPIGTPLFF	TGTGCCTGGAGTCCTATCGGGACACCACTGTTCTTC
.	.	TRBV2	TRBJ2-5	CASSFPETQYF	TGTGCCAGCAGTTTTCCGGAGACCCAGTACTTC
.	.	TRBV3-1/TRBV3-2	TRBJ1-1	CASSRNLPGITEAFF	TGTGCCAGCAGCCGGAATCTCCCGGGGATCACTGAAGCTTTCTTT
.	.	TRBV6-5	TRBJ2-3	CASRSPTSAATQYF	TGTGCCAGCAGGAGCCCGACTTCGGCGGCTACGCAGTATTTT
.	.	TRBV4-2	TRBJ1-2	CASSQVDRQYGYTF	TGTGCCAGCAGCCAAGTGGACAGACAATATGGCTACACCTTC
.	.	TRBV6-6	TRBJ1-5	CASMGKQGNYQPQHF	TGTGCCAGCATGGGGAAACAGGGAAACTATCAGCCCCAGCATTTT
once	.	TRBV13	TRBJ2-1	CASSTSGRSYNEQFF	TGTGCCAGCAGCACGAGCGGCCGCTCCTACAATGAGCAGTTCTTC
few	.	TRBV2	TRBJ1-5	CASSNGLSNQPQHF	TGTGCCAGCAGTAATGGACTGAGCAATCAGCCCCAGCATTTT
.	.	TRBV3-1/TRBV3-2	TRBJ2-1	CASSQPVGVGQFF	TGTGCCAGCAGCCAACCCGTCGGGGTTGGGCAGTTCTTC
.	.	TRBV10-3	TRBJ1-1	CAISDLQDWDTEAFF	TGTGCCATCAGTGATTTACAGGATTGGGACACTGAAGCTTTCTTT
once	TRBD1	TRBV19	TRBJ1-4	CASTTDRVNEKLFF	TGTGCCAGTACAACCGACAGGGTAAATGAAAAACTGTTTTTT
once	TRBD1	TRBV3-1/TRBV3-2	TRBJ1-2	CASGQEYGYTF	TGTGCCAGTGGACAGGAGTATGGCTACACCTTC
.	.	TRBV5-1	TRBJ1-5	CASTNRQPNQPQHF	TGCGCCAGCACGAACCGACAGCCCAATCAGCCCCAGCATTTT
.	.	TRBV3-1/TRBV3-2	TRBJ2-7	CASSQVEGAEQYF	TGTGCCAGCAGCCAAGTTGAAGGGGCCGAGCAGTACTTC